Listed below are T cell receptor beta chains from one sample, sequenced in a study of control samples from healthy donors and cancer patients. Assay used: immunoSEQ multiplex PCR; TCRdb lists only in-frame clones, some missing. The sample has 100,000 to 150,000 clones; about 95% are singletons. The source material was blood. The receptor set was obtained from a man aged 30 to 45 in good health. Each CDR3 is given with its conserved first and last residue. The D gene is left open where the match is weak.

D	V	J	CDR3
NA	TRBV7-9	TRBJ2-7	CASSIGTRPDEQYF
NA	TRBV23-1	TRBJ2-3	CASSLADTDTQYF
TRBD1	TRBV5-1	TRBJ2-7	CASSLASGQPAYEQYF
NA	TRBV7-9	TRBJ2-5	CASWGAKETQYF
NA	TRBV28	TRBJ2-3	CASSFGGRSTDTQYF
TRBD1	TRBV4-3	TRBJ1-1	CASSQARQGTEAFF
TRBD1	TRBV5-6	TRBJ1-6	CASSLTGASYNSPLHF
NA	TRBV18	TRBJ1-6	CASSPGVDRNNSPLHF
NA	TRBV9	TRBJ1-2	CASSRNTDLFYGYTF
NA	TRBV10-2	TRBJ1-1	CASRDEGITEAFF
TRBD1	TRBV6-1	TRBJ1-2	CASSGHWTGVHYGYTF
NA	TRBV15	TRBJ1-2	CATSRDYQRSGNIGGYTF